This T cell receptor beta chain came from a study of T cell responses to AZD1222 COVID-19 vaccine (dated by TCRdb to the early 2020s). About the investigation overall: TCR sequencing covered 233 trial participants: 207 given two doses of AZD1222 and 26 given two doses of MenACWY control vaccine. Enrollment into the trials was organized by age into subgroups of 18-55, 56-69 and 70-plus years, and those subgroups contained approximately 160, 26 and 62 TCR-sequenced participants, respectively.

Sequences LNHDA (CDR1) and SQIVND (CDR2) are obtained from the germline V gene (reference sequence). The CDR3 has 16 amino acids, counting the end cysteine and phenylalanine. Left in the record is the CDR3 DNA by itself, 48 bases read in frame from the first base. At the junction V is shortened by 6 bases and J by 4 bases; bases outside the gene matches: 9. Regarding this clone: The antigen this receptor binds is unknown. Nothing much larger sits one base from this clone, and base qualities are not available.

The CDR3 regions of human TCRbeta chains were analyzed by immunosequencing. The paper's data handling went like this. TCRs in the repertoires were compared against a reference library of SARS-CoV-2-specific TCRs that had been generated with the MIRA antigen-specificity platform. Breadth was defined as the fraction of unique TCRs that were SARS-CoV-2-associated, and depth was defined as the fraction of total T cells that were SARS-CoV-2-associated. Using the MIRA data, each spike-specific TCR was assigned both to the spike region to which the TCR was reactive and to a CD4 or CD8 class. Log10-transformed breadth and depth values were compared by one-way ANOVA with Sidak's multiple comparisons tests. The clones in this table, taken by TCRdb from immuneACCESS, are in-frame only. Not every clone is retained; where verified, under half of the shortfall comes from an unresolved V gene, and the cause of the rest is unknown. Clone size and V and J calls were adopted from that table, with D and trimming inferred from the DNA. The sample records 73,000 or so clones, around 82% of which are singletons. 47% of the sample goes to the ten largest clones.

General study outcomes and caveats: A significant rise in spike-specific TCR breadth and depth was observed after two AZD1222 doses relative to day 0 and relative to MenACWY recipients. Only five to seven AZD1222 recipients were SARS-CoV-2 seropositive at baseline, limiting conclusions about previously exposed vaccinees. Most participants were white British and females outnumbered males, and the authors suggested that clonal diversity may have been underestimated. CD4 TCRs associated with the vaccine covered the entire spike protein, and the dominant responses were in regions 160-218 and 743-854. In the small 56-69-year group, the increase in depth fell short of significance, most likely because of low power. Reportedly, close to half of the unique spike-specific TCRs recognized epitopes lying outside the regions that are mutated in the B.1.351 and B.1.1.7 variants. Because no day 14 peak-response samples were available, repertoires were characterized only after the peak T cell response.

The time point label for this specimen denotes: about 28 days (+/-7) after the second vaccine dose. Because spike-specific TCR depth and breadth did not differ between the two schedules, AZD1222 recipients who got a second dose at roughly 4 weeks were pooled with those who got a second dose at roughly 12 weeks. The vaccinee samples were drawn from two UK trials, COV001 and COV002, one of which was a single-blind randomized controlled phase 2/3 trial testing AZD1222 (ChAdOx1 nCoV-19) in healthy adults. For TCRbeta chain sequencing, PBMC samples from trial participants were taken at day 0 and at day 28 after the second dose.

The rearrangement joined TRBV19 to TRBJ2-1, with 10 central nucleotides matching TRBD2. The starting material was peripheral blood, obtained 28 days after the second AZD1222 dose. This TCR came from an adult who received the AZD1222 COVID-19 vaccine. The CDR3 is CASSGGLAREYNEQFF. The nucleotide sequence reads TGTGCCAGTAGCGGGGGACTAGCGAGGGAATACAATGAGCAGTTCTTC.